Presented here are 22 T cell receptor beta chains from one specimen sequenced in a study of blood T cell repertoires in COVID-19. Assay: immunoSEQ multiplex PCR; the TCRdb copy retains only in-frame clones and omits some. The profile shows over 200,000 clones, over 75% of them singletons. The specimen sequenced was peripheral blood. The receptors shown here come from a woman aged 50 to 65 with acute or convalescent COVID-19.

V is TRBV4-3 and J is TRBJ2-1; D unresolved. In germline, CDR1 is LGHNA, CDR2 YSLEER. There are 14 residues in the CDR3. The V end lost 4 bases, the J end lost 4 bases, and 11 bases lay between the germline ends. Here the CDR3 reads CASSLNRWYNEQFF. The CDR3 coding sequence is TGCGCCAGCAGCCTGAACCGGTGGTACAATGAGCAGTTCTTC.

The chain joins TRBV28 to TRBJ2-2; no clear D gene. The V gene's germline CDR1 is MDHEN and CDR2 SYDVKM. Trimming pared 5 bases from V and 7 bases from J, leaving 17 bases between. The CDR3 is 15 residues long. CDR3 coding DNA: TGTGCCAGCAGTCCCTGGGCGCGTTCTGGCGGGGAGCTGTTTTTT. As protein: CASSPWARSGGELFF.

The V gene is TRBV10-3, the J gene TRBJ2-3, with TRBD1 matching 8 bases. V gave up 5 bases and J gave up 1 base; unmatched junction bases: 5. Germline CDR1 reads ENHRY; CDR2 reads SYGVKD. This CDR3 is built from 15 residues. CDR3 DNA sequence: TGTGCCATCAGTTCTCCGGGACAGGGCACAGATACGCAGTATTTT. Translated: CAISSPGQGTDTQYF.

The chain is built from TRBV19 and TRBJ1-5; 7 bases match TRBD1. The length of the CDR3 is 19 residues. Germline V lookup: CDR1 LNHDA, CDR2 SQIVND (reference sequence). Trimming at V came to 7 bases and at J to 0 bases, leaving 18 bases not matched to a gene. DNA for the CDR3: TGTGCCAGTACGACAGGGACAATCGTCTCGGTGTATAGCAATCAGCCCCAGCATTTT. Protein sequence: CASTTGTIVSVYSNQPQHF.

This clone has more than one count but fewer than ten. Other nucleotide sequences in the sample specify the same CDR3. This chain uses TRBV5-1 with TRBJ2-5, with D possibly TRBD2 on 6 matching bases. The CDR3 consists of 13 residues. With 2 bases removed from V and 5 bases from J, the gap between germline ends came to 10 bases. Germline V CDR1 and CDR2: SGHRS, YFSETQ. The CDR3 is CASSFRGRETQYF. In DNA form, the CDR3 reads TGCGCCAGCAGCTTCCGGGGGAGGGAGACCCAGTACTTC.

The rearrangement joins TRBV4-2 to TRBJ2-7, with 7 bases lining up with TRBD1. The germline CDR1 and CDR2 sequences are LGHNA and YNFKEQ. The trim removed 1 base at V and 4 bases at J, leaving 4 bases unmatched. The CDR3 extends over 14 amino acids. This CDR3 is CASSQAGGRYEQYF. CDR3 DNA sequence: TGTGCCAGCAGCCAAGCAGGGGGTAGGTACGAGCAGTACTTC.

This chain connects TRBV29-1 to TRBJ2-1; TRBD1 matches at 7 bases. Germline V gives CDR1 SQVTM, CDR2 ANQGSEA. V lost 4 bases to trimming and J lost 0 bases; unmatched junction nucleotides: 6. The CDR3 covers 15 residues. CDR3: CSVATGPSSYNEQFF. The DNA for the CDR3 is TGCAGCGTTGCGACAGGGCCAAGCTCCTACAATGAGCAGTTCTTC.

The chain employs TRBV28 and TRBJ2-2; D not resolved. This CDR3 has 13 amino acids. Germline CDR1 and CDR2: MDHEN and SYDVKM. V lost 5 bases and J lost 1, with 5 bases in between. CDR3 residues: CASSAMNTGELFF. In DNA form, the CDR3 reads TGTGCCAGCAGTGCGATGAACACCGGGGAGCTGTTTTTT.

The rearrangement links TRBV7-9 to TRBJ1-1; D perhaps matches TRBD1 (5 bases). Trimming pared 5 bases from V and 3 bases from J, leaving 13 bases between. Germline CDR1 reads SEHNR; CDR2 reads FQNEAQ (reference sequence). The CDR3 is 14 amino acids. CDR3 DNA sequence: TGTGCCAGCAGCCTCGGAGACAGCTACACTGAAGCTTTCTTT. Translating it yields CASSLGDSYTEAFF.

This chain joins TRBV24-1 and TRBJ2-1; D possibly corresponds to TRBD2 (6 bases). The germline CDR1 and CDR2 sequences are KGHDR and SFDVKD. Trimming removed 5 bases from V and 0 bases from J, with 13 bases in between. CDR3 length equals 16 residues. The CDR3 DNA reads as TGTGCCACCAGTGCCCTAGCGCGAAGCTCCTACAATGAGCAGTTCTTC. It translates to CATSALARSSYNEQFF.

This clone occurred a few times. V and J are TRBV2 and TRBJ1-6; D ambiguous. The V gene lost 4 bases and the J gene lost 7 bases, with 8 bases spanning the gap. The CDR3 is 13 residues long. CDR1 SNHLY and CDR2 FYNNEI come from the germline V gene. The chain's CDR3 is CASSGGTNSPLHF. The CDR3 DNA sequence: TGTGCCAGCAGTGGAGGTACCAATTCACCCCTCCACTTT.

The chain recombines TRBV6-5 with TRBJ1-4; D is ambiguous. The germline V and J ends were trimmed by 0 bases and 6 bases, with 8 bases remaining between them. This CDR3 contains 14 residues. Germline V gene lookup returns CDR1 MNHEY and CDR2 SVGAGI. The CDR3 here is CASSYSPGDEKLFF. DNA of the CDR3: TGTGCCAGCAGTTACTCCCCCGGGGATGAAAAACTGTTTTTT.

The chain recombines TRBV7-2 with TRBJ1-6; D gene ambiguous. Germline V gene sequence: CDR1 SGHTA, CDR2 FQGNSA. The CDR3 totals 17 residues. V lost 3 bases, J lost 9 bases, and 21 bases lay in between. The CDR3 nucleotides are TGTGCCAGCAGCTTTGGTGACTCCCGTGGAGAATTTTCACCCCTCCACTTT. It encodes CASSFGDSRGEFSPLHF.

On this clone itself: The sample has other DNA sequences that encode this CDR3 too. The rearrangement links TRBV10-3 to TRBJ1-1, with a possible D match to TRBD1 (5 bases). With 6 bases removed from V and 4 bases from J, the gap between germline ends came to 9 bases. Looked up from germline, CDR1 is ENHRY and CDR2 is SYGVKD. This CDR3 is 12 amino acids long. CDR3 coding DNA: TGTGCCATCAGAGGGGATAGCACTGAAGCTTTCTTT. It specifies CAIRGDSTEAFF.

The rearrangement uses TRBV29-1 and TRBJ2-1; D is possibly TRBD1 (5 bases). Between the trimmed V and J ends, which lost 0 bases and 5 bases, there was a span of 20 bases. The CDR3 spans 17 residues. Germline-derived CDR1 and CDR2 are SQVTM and ANQGSEA. The CDR3, as DNA: TGCAGCGTTGAAGATTGGATGGCAGGGAATCTCCACAATGAGCAGTTCTTC. Amino acids: CSVEDWMAGNLHNEQFF.

V gene TRBV5-4 combines with J gene TRBJ1-4; D possibly corresponds to TRBD1 (5 bases). Germline CDR1 and CDR2: SGHNT and YYREEE (reference sequence). The V and J ends lost 0 bases and 6 bases respectively, with 18 bases between them. The CDR3 has 17 amino acids. The CDR3 loop reads CASSLALTGTGDEKLFF. The CDR3 DNA follows: TGTGCCAGCAGCTTGGCCCTCACCGGGACGGGAGATGAAAAACTGTTTTTT. Full variable domain (outside the CDR3, taken from reference TRBV5-4 and TRBJ1-4): ETGVTQSPTHLIKTRGQQVTLRCSSQSGHNTVSWYQQALGQGPQFIFQYYREEENGRGNFPPRFSGLQFPNYSSELNVNALELDDSALYLCASSLALTGTGDEKLFFGSGTQLSVL.

This rearrangement joins TRBV11-1 to TRBJ2-3; D possibly corresponds to TRBD1 (5 bases). The germline CDR1 and CDR2 sequences are SGHAT and FQDESV (reference sequence). The CDR3 consists of 15 residues. The germline V and J ends were trimmed by 5 bases and 4 bases, with 16 bases remaining between them. The CDR3 DNA reads TGTGCCAGCAGCCCAGGGCGGCTTGTTGCAGATACGCAGTATTTT. Protein: CASSPGRLVADTQYF.

This sequence joins TRBV5-1 and TRBJ2-7; 8 bases are shared with TRBD2. Germline-derived CDR1 and CDR2 are SGHRS and YFSETQ. V was clipped by 5 bases and J by 1 base; unmatched bases: 5. The CDR3 length is 14 residues. CDR3 bases: TGCGCCAGCAGATCCCGGGGGGGATCCTACGAGCAGTACTTC. As protein: CASRSRGGSYEQYF.

This chain links TRBV27 with TRBJ1-5; D is possibly TRBD1 (6 bases). The CDR3 consists of 15 residues. The V gene's germline CDR1 is MNHEY and CDR2 SMNVEV (reference sequence). V lost 5 bases and J lost 0, with 11 bases in between. For the CDR3, the DNA is TGTGCCAGCAGTCGGACAGCCAATAGCAATCAGCCCCAGCATTTT. Its protein product is CASSRTANSNQPQHF.

The chain combines TRBV9 with TRBJ1-1; a possible D gene is TRBD1 (5 bases). Looked up from germline, CDR1 is SGDLS and CDR2 is YYNGEE. The ends were cut back, 6 bases at V and 6 bases at J, with 12 bases in the middle. The CDR3 is made up of 12 amino acids. The CDR3 here is CASTGRASEAFF. The CDR3 bases are TGTGCCAGCACCGGCAGGGCGTCTGAAGCTTTCTTT.

The chain joins TRBV28 to TRBJ1-3; D unresolved. The ends were cut back, 10 bases at V and 0 bases at J, with 10 bases in the middle. Per germline, CDR1 MDHEN and CDR2 SYDVKM. There are 13 residues in the CDR3. The CDR3 is CATYYGSGNTIYF. Written as DNA, the CDR3 is TGTGCCACCTATTACGGCTCTGGAAACACCATATATTTT. The whole variable domain, remainder taken from reference TRBV28 and TRBJ1-3, is DVKVTQSSRYLVKRTGEKVFLECVQDMDHENMFWYRQDPGLGLRLIYFSYDVKMKEKGDIPEGYSVSREKKERFSLILESASTNQTSMYLCATYYGSGNTIYFGEGSWLTVV.

The V and J genes are TRBV7-2 and TRBJ1-5; D gene unclear. V was clipped by 4 bases and J by 7 bases, with 11 bases between them. Per germline, CDR1 SGHTA and CDR2 FQGNSA. CDR3 length: 13 amino acids. CDR3: CASSSHSGQPQHF. The CDR3 DNA follows: TGTGCCAGCAGCTCCCATTCGGGACAGCCCCAGCATTTT.